This T cell receptor beta chain was documented in a study of Ad26.COV2.S vaccination and SARS-CoV-2 variants. Whole-study context: The vaccine Ad26.COV2.S was put into the muscle once, or twice with 56 days between. General study results and limits: Spike-specific CD8+ and CD4+ T cell responses reportedly showed substantial breadth after vaccination. Relative to placebo recipients, vaccine recipients exhibited elevated spike-specific TCR breadth.

Germline values: CDR1 SGHRS, CDR2 YFSETQ. The CDR3 contains 13 residues. Trimming at V came to 4 bases and at J to 7 bases, leaving 3 bases not matched to a gene. Turning to this clone: Its target is not known.

Treatment in this sample: roughly 20 received Ad26.COV2.S at low or high dose, single or two shots; several received placebo; per-sample allocation not given. Day 63 after the first injection of vaccine or placebo was the sampling time. TCRdb keeps only in-frame clones here, not all; method: immunoSEQ multiplex PCR. The table includes 300,000 to 400,000 clones, roughly 91% detected once. This clonotype was obtained from a person aged 18-60 years who received the Ad26.COV2.S COVID-19 vaccine or a placebo. Sequences were derived from peripheral blood, sampled in a trial of Ad26.COV2.S vaccine versus placebo. The chain combines TRBV5-1 with TRBJ1-5; 9 positions match TRBD1. The CDR3 DNA follows: TGCGCCAGCAGCCGGACAGGGGAACAGCCCCAGCATTTT. Protein product: CASSRTGEQPQHF.